Detailed here is one TCR beta chain. Its matching antigen is unknown. This sample is drawn from a study of T-cell memory formation after mild COVID-19. General observations from the study: Mainly CM and EM harbored the contracting CD4+ clones; mainly EMRA harbored the CD8+ ones. A subset of responding clones appeared in pre-infection memory, suggesting cross-reactive memory joined.

The CDR3 consists of 15 residues. Germline-derived CDR1 and CDR2 are MNHEY and SVGAGI. Trimming removed 6 bases from V and 5 bases from J; junction bases left unmatched: 10. One entry per CDR3 protein, called by TCRdb with MiXCR from the 5' RACE reads. The sample lists over 500,000 distinct CDR3 sequences; 15% to 20% were seen once. This TCR was recovered from an adult woman who had mild COVID-19 (a few samples of this study predate the infection). Cell type and time point are not known. Material for sequencing was PBMCs or a T cell subset sorted from them (not recorded which). V and J are TRBV6-5 and TRBJ1-1; 9 bases match TRBD1. CDR3 loop: CASRLTGGAGTEAFF. The CDR3 nucleotides are TGTGCCAGCAGACTTACAGGGGGCGCAGGTACTGAAGCTTTCTTT.